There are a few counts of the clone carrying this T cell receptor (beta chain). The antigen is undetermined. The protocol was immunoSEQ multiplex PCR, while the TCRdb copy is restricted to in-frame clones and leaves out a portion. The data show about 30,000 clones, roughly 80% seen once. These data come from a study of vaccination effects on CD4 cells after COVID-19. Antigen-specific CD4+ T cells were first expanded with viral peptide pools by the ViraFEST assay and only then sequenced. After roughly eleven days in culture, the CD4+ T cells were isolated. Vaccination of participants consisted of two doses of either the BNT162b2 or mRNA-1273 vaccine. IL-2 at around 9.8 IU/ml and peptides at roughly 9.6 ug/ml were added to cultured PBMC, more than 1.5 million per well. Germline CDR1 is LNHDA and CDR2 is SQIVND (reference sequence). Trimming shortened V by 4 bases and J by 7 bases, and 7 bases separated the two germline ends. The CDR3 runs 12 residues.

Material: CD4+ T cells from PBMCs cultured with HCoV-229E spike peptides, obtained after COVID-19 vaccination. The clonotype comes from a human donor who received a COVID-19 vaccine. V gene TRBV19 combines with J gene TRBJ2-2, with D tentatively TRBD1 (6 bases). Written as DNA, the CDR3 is TGTGCCAGTAGTACGACAGGCGGGGAGCTGTTTTTT. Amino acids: CASSTTGGELFF.